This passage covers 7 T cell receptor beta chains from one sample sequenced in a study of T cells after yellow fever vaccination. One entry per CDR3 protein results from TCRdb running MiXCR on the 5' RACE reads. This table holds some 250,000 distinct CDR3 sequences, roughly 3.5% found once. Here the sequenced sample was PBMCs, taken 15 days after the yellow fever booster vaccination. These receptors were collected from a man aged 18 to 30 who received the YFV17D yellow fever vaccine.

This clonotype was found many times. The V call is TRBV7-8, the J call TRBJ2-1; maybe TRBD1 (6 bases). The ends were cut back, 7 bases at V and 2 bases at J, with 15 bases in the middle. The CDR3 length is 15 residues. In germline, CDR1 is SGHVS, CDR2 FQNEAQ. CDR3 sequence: CASTTPRDTYNEQFF. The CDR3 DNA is TGTGCCAGCACCACACCCCGGGACACCTACAATGAGCAGTTCTTC.

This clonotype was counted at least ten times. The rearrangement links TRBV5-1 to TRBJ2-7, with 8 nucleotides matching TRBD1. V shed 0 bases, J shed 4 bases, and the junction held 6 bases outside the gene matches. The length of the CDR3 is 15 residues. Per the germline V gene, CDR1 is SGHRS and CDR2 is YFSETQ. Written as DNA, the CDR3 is TGCGCCAGCAGCTTGGGGACAGGGTTAGGATACGAGCAGTACGTC. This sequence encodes CASSLGTGLGYEQYV.

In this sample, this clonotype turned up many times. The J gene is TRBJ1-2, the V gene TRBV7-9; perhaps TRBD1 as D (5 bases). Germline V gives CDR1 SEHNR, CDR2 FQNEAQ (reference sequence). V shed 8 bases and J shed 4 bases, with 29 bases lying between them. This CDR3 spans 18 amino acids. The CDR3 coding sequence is TGTGCCAGCGATCCAGTGGGAGGGGCTTGGACCTCCCCCTATGGCTACACCTTC. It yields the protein CASDPVGGAWTSPYGYTF.

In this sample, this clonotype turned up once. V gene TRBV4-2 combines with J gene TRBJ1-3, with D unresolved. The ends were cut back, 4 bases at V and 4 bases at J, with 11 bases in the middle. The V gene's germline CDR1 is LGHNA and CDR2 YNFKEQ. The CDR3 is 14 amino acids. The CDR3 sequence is CASSPRPMGNTIYF. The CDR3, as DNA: TGTGCCAGCAGCCCGCGTCCCATGGGAAACACCATATATTTT.

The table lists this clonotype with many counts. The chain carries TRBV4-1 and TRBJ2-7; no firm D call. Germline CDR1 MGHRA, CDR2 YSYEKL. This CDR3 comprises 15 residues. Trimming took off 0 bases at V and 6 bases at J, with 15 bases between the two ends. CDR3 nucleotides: TGCGCCAGCAGCCAAGATGTCAGCCGGCGGTCCGAGCAGTACTTC. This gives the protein CASSQDVSRRSEQYF.

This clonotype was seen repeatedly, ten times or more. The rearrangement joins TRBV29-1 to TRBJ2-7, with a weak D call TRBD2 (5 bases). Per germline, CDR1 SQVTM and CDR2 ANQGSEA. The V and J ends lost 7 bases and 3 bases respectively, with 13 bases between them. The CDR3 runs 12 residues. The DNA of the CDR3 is TGCAGCGCAATTGACGGACTCTACGAGCAGTACGTC. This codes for CSAIDGLYEQYV.

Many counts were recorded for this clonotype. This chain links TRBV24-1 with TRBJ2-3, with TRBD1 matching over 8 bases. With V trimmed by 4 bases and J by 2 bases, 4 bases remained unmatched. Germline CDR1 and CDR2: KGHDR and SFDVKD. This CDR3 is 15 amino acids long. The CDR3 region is CATSEPGQDTDTQYF. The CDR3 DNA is TGTGCCACCAGTGAGCCGGGACAGGACACAGATACGCAGTATTTT.